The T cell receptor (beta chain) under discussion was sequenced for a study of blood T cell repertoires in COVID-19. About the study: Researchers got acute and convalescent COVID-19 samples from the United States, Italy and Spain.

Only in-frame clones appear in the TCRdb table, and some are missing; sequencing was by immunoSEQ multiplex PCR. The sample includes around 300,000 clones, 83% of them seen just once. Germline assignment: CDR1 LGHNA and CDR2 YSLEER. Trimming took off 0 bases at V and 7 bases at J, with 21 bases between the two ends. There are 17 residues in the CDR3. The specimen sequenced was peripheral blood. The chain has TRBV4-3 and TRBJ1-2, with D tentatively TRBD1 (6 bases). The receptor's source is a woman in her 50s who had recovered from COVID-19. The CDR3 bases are TGCGCCAGCAGCCAAGATCCTACAGGGATTCGGTACGGTGGCTACACCTTC. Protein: CASSQDPTGIRYGGYTF.